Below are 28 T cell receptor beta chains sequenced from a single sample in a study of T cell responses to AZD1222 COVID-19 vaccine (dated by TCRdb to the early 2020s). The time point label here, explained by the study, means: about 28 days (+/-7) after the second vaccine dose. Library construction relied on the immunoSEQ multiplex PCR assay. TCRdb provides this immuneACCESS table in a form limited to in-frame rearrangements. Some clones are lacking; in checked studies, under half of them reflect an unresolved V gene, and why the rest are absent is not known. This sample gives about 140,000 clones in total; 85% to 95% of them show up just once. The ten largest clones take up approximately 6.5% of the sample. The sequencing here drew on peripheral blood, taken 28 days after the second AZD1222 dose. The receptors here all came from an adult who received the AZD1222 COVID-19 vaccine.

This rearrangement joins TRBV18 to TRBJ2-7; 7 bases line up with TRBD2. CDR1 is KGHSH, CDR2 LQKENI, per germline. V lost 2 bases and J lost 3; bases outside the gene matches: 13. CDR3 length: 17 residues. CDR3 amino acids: CASSPAAAGRENYEQYF. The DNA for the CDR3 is TGTGCCAGCTCACCAGCAGCGGCAGGGAGGGAAAACTACGAGCAGTACTTC.

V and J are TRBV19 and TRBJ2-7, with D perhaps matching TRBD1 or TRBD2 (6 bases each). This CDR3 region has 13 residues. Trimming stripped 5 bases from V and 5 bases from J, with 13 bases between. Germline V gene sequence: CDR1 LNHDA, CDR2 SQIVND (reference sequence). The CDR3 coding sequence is TGTGCCAGTAGTCACGTCGGGGGCGACGAGCAGTACTTC. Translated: CASSHVGGDEQYF.

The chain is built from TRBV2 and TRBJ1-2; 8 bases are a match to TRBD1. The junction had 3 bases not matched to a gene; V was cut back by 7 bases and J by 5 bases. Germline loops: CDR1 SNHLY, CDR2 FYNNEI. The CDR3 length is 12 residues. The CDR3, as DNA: TGTGCCAGCAAAGGACAGGGATATGGCTACACCTTC. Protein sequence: CASKGQGYGYTF.

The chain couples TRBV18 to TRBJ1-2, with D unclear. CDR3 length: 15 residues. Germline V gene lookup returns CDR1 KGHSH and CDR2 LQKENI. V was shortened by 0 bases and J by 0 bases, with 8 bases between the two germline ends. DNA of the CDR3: TGTGCCAGCTCACCACCGTCTAGTCCTAACTATGGCTACACCTTC. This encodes CASSPPSSPNYGYTF.

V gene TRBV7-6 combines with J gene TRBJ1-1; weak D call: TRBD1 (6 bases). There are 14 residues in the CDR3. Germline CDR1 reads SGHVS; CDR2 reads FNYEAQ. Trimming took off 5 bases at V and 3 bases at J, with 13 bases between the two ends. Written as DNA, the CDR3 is TGTGCCAGCAGCGACGGACAGCCGGACACTGAAGCTTTCTTT. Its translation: CASSDGQPDTEAFF. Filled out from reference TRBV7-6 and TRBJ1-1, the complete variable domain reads GAGVSQSPRYKVTKRGQDVALRCDPISGHVSLYWYRQALGQGPEFLTYFNYEAQQDKSGLPNDRFSAERPEGSISTLTIQRTEQRDSAMYRCASSDGQPDTEAFFGQGTRLTVV.

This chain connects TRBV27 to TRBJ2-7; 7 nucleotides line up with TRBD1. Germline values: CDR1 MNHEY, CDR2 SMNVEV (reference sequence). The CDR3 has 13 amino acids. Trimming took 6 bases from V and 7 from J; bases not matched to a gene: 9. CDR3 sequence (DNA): TGTGCCAGCAGCCTCCCAGGGGGTGGAGAGCAGTACTTC. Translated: CASSLPGGGEQYF.

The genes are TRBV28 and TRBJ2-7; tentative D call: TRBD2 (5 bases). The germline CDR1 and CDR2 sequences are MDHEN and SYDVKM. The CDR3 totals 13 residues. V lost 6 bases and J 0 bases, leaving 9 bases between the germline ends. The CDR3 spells CASRGEDSYEQYF. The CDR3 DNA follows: TGTGCCAGCAGGGGAGAGGACTCCTACGAGCAGTACTTC.

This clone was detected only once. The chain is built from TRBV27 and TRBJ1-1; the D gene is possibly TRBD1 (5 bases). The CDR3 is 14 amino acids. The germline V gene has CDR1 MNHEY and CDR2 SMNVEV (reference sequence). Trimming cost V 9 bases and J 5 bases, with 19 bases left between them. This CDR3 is CASQRWGLGTEAFF. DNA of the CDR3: TGTGCCAGTCAAAGGTGGGGGTTGGGGACTGAAGCTTTCTTT.

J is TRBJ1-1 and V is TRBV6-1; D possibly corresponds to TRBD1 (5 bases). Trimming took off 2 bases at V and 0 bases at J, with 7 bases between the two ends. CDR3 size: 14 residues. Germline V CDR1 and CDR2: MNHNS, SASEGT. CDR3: CASSERQMNTEAFF. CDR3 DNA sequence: TGTGCCAGCAGTGAAAGACAGATGAACACTGAAGCTTTCTTT.

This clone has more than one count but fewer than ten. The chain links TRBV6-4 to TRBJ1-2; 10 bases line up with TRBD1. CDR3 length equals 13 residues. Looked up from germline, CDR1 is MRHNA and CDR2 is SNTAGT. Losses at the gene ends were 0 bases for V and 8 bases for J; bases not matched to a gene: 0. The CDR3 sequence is CASSDSTGGGYTF. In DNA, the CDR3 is TGTGCCAGCAGTGACTCGACAGGGGGCGGCTACACCTTC.

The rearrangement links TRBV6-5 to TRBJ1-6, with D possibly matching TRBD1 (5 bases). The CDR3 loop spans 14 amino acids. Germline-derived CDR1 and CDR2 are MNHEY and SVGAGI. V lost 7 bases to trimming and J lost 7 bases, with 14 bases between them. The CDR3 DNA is TGTGCCAGCATGGGCGGCAGGGAGAATTCACCCCTCCACTTT. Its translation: CASMGGRENSPLHF.

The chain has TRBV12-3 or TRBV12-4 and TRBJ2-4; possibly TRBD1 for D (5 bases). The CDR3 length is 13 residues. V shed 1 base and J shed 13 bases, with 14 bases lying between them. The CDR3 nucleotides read TGTGCCAGCAGTTTAGTAAGCTCGCAGGGACAGTACTTC. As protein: CASSLVSSQGQYF.

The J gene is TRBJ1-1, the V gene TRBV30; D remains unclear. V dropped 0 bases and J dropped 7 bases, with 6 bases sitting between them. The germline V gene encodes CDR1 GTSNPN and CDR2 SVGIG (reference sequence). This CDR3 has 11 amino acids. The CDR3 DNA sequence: TGTGCCTGGAGTGTACAGATTGAAGCTTTCTTT. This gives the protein CAWSVQIEAFF.

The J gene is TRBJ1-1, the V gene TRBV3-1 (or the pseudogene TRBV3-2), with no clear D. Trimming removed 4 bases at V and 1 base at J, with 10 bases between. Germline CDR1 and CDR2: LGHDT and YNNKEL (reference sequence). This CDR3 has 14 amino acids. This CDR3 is CASSLRDGNTEAFF. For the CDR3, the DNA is TGTGCCAGCAGCCTTAGGGATGGGAACACTGAAGCTTTCTTT.

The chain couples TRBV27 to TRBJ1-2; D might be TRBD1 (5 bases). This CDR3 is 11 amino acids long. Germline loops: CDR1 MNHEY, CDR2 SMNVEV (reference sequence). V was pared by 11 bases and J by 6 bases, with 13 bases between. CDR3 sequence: CAAGAGHGYTF. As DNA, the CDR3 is TGTGCCGCCGGGGCAGGGCATGGCTACACCTTC.

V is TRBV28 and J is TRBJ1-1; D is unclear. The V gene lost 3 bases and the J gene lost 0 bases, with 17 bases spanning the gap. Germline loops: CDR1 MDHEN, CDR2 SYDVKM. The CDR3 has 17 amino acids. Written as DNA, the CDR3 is TGTGCCAGCAGTTTTGGGATTTTTGTCCGCTTGAACACTGAAGCTTTCTTT. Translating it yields CASSFGIFVRLNTEAFF.

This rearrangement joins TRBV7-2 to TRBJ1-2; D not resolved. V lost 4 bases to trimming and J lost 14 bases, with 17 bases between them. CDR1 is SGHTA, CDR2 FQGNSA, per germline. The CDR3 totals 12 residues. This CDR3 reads CASSSMSRAGTF. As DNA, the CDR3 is TGTGCCAGCAGCTCCATGAGCCGGGCTGGTACCTTC.

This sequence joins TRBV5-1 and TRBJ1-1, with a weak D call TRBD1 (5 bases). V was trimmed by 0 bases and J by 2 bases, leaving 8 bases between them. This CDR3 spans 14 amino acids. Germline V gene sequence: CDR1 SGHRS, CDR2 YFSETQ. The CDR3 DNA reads TGCGCCAGCAGCTTGGACAGGTTCAACACTGAAGCTTTCTTT. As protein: CASSLDRFNTEAFF.

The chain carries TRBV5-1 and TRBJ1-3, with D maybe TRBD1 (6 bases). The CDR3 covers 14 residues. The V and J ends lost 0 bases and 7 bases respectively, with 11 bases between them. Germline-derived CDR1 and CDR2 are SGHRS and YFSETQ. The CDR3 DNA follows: TGCGCCAGCAGCTTGGGGGACATGGGGAACACCATATATTTT. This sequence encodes CASSLGDMGNTIYF.

The CDR3 nucleotides are TGTGCCAGCAGTCCAGGCGGGCGACATTTCTACGAGCAGTACTTC. It encodes CASSPGGRHFYEQYF. The gene calls are TRBV6-5 and TRBJ2-7; D perhaps matches TRBD2 (5 bases). Germline lookup yields CDR1 MNHEY and CDR2 SVGAGI. The ends were cut back, 5 bases at V and 3 bases at J, with 17 bases in the middle. This CDR3 contains 15 residues.

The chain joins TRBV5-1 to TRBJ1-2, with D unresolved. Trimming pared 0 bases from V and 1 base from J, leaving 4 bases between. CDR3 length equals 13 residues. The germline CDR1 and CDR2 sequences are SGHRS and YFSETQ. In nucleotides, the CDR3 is TGCGCCAGCAGCTTGGCCGTTAACTATGGCTACACCTTC. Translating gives CASSLAVNYGYTF.

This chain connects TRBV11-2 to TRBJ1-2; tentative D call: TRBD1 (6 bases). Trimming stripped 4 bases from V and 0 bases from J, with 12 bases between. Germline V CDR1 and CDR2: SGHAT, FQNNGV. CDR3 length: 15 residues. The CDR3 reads CASSSNRESNYGYTF. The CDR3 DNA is TGTGCCAGCAGCTCTAACAGGGAATCTAACTATGGCTACACCTTC.

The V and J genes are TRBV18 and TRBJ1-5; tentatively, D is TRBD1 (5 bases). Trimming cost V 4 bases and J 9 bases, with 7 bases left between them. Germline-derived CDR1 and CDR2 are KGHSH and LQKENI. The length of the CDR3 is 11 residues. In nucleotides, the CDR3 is TGTGCCAGCTCACATGGGGGGCCCCAGCATTTT. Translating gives CASSHGGPQHF.

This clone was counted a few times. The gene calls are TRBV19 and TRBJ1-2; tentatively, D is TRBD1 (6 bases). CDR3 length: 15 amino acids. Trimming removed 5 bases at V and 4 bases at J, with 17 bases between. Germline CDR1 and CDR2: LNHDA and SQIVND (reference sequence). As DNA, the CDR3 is TGTGCCAGTAGTTGGGCAGGGGAGTTTGGCTATGGCTACACCTTC. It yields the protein CASSWAGEFGYGYTF.

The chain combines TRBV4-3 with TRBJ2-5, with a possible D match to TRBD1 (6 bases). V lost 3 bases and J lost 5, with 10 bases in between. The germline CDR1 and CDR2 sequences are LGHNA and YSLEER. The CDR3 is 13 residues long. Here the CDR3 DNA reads TGCGCCAGCAGCCAGGGACAATGGGAGACCCAGTACTTC. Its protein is CASSQGQWETQYF.

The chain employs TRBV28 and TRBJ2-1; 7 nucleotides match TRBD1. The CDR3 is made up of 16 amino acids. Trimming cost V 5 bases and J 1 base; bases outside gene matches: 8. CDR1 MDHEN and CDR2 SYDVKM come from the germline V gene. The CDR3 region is CASSLQRDRSYNEQFF. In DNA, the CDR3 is TGTGCCAGCAGTCTTCAGAGGGACAGATCCTACAATGAGCAGTTCTTC.

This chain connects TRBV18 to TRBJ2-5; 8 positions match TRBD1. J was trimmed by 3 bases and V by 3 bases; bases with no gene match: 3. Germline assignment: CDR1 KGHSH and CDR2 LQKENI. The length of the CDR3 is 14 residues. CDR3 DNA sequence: TGTGCCAGCTCACCCATGACAGGGGAAGAGACCCAGTACTTC. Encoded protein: CASSPMTGEETQYF.

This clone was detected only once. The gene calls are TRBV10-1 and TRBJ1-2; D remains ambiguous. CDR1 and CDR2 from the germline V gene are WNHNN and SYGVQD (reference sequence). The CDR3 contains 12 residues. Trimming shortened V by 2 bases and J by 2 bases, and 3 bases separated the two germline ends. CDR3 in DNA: TGCGCCAGCAGTGAGGACAACTATGGCTACACCTTC. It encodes CASSEDNYGYTF.